This T cell receptor (beta chain) was identified during a study of somatic mutations in cytotoxic T cells in rheumatoid arthritis. Study at large: Blood from the patient (approximately 30 ml EDTA) was drawn right after diagnosis, pretreatment.

This clone was counted only a few times. This CDR3 has 18 amino acids. CDR1 SQVTM and CDR2 ANQGSEA come from the germline V gene. V shed 0 bases, J shed 2 bases, and the junction held 11 bases outside the gene matches. Per the original methods: Of patient CD8+ clones exceeding 1%, few matched published virus-specific TCRB sequences. Using immunoSEQ multiplex PCR, the repertoire was profiled, and TCRdb retains in-frame clones only, with some absent. D and trimming were read from the DNA, whereas the V and J calls and clone size are those reported in that table. Of 25,000 to 30,000 clones detected, around 86% appear once; the ten largest clones hold around 10%.

The sequence derives from an adult with rheumatoid arthritis. V usage is TRBV29-1 and J usage is TRBJ2-1, with 9 bases identical to TRBD2. Specimen: CD8+ T cells sorted from blood. The CDR3 coding sequence is TGCAGCGTTGAAGAAATTAGCGGGGGATCCACCGCCTACAATGAGCAGTTCTTC. As protein: CSVEEISGGSTAYNEQFF.